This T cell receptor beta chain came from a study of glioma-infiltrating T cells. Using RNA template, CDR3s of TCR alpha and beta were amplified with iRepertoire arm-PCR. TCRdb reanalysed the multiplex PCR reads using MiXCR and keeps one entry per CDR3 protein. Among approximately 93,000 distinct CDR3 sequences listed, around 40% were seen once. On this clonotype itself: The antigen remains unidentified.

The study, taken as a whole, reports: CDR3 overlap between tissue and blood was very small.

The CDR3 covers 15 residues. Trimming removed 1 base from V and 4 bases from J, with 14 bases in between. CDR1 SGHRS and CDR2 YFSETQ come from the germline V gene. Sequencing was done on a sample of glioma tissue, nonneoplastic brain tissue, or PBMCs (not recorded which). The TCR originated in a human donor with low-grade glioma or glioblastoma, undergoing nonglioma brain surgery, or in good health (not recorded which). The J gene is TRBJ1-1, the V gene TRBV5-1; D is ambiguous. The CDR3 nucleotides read TGCGCCAGCAGCTTGTCAGGCCGGGTGAGCACTGAAGCTTTCTTT. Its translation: CASSLSGRVSTEAFF.